This T cell receptor beta chain was identified during a study of T cell responses to AZD1222 COVID-19 vaccine. CDR3 size: 14 residues. Trimming left V 2 bases short and J 3 bases short, with 8 bases between. Germline V CDR1 and CDR2: KGHDR, SFDVKD. Turning to this clone: The antigen remains undetermined.

Data came from immunoSEQ multiplex PCR; TCRdb stores just in-frame clones and leaves some out. Among some 120,000 clones, approximately 90% were seen once, and the ten largest hold approximately 1.5%. Findings of the study overall: Increased Spike-specific TCR breadth and depth were observed after two AZD1222 doses. Among AZD1222 vaccinees, only 5 to 7 were seropositive at baseline. Samples come after the peak T cell response, not at day 14.

This chain links TRBV24-1 with TRBJ2-3; unclear D gene. The sequence derives from an adult in good health. The source material was peripheral blood, sampled on day 0 of AZD1222 vaccination. In DNA form, the CDR3 reads TGTGCCACCAGTGATTACGGCTCGACAGATACGCAGTATTTT. This gives the protein CATSDYGSTDTQYF.